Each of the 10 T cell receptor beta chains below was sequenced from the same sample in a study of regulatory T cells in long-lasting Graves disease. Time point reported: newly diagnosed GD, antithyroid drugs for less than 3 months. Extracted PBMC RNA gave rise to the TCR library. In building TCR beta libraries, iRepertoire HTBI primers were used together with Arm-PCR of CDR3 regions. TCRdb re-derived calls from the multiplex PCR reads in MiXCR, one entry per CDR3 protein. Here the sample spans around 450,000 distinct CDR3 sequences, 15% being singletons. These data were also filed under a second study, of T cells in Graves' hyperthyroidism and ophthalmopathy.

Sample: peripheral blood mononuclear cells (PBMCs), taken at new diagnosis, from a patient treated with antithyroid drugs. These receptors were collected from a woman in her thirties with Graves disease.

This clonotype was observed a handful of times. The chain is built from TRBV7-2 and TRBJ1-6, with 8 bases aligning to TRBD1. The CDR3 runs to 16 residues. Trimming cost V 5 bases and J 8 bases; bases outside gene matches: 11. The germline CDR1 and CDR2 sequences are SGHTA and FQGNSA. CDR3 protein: CASSPHNDRGDSPLHF. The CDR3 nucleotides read TGTGCCAGCAGCCCCCACAACGACAGGGGAGATTCACCCCTCCACTTT.

The CDR3 coding sequence is TGCAGTGCTGGAGGAAGCGGGACAGGGAACTATGGCTACACCTTC. Residues: CSAGGSGTGNYGYTF. This sequence joins TRBV20-1 and TRBJ1-2; 9 bases match TRBD1. After removal of 5 bases from V and 2 bases from J, the junction contained 9 bases not matched to a gene. Germline-derived CDR1 and CDR2 are DFQATT and SNEGSKA (reference sequence). This CDR3 contains 15 residues.

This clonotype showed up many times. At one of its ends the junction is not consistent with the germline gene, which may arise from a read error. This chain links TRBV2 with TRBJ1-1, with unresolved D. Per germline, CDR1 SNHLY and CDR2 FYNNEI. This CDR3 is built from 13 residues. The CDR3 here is CASTKSWNAEAFF. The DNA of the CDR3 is TGTGCCAGCACGAAATCCTGGAACGCTGAAGCTTTCTTT.

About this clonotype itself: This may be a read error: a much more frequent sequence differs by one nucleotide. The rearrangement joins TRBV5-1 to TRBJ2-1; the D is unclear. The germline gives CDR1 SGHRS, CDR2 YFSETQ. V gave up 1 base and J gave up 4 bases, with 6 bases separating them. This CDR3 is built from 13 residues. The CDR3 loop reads CASSLSEYNEQFF. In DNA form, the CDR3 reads TGCGCCAGCAGCTTGTCGGAATACAATGAGCAGTTCTTC.

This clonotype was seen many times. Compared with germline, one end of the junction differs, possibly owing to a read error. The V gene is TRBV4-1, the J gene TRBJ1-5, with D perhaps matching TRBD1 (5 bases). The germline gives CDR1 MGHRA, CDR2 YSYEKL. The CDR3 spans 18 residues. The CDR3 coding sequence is TGTGCCAGCAGCCATCCAGTGCAGGCGGGCAGGGAAGAGCAGCCCCAGCATTTT. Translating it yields CASSHPVQAGREEQPQHF.

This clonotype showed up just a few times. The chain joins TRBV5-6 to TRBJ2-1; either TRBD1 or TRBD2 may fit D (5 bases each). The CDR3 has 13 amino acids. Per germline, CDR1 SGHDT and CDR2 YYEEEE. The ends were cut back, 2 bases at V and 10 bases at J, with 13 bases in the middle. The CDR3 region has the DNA TGTGCCAGCAGCTTTGGCCCGGGGCGGGAGCAGTTCTTC. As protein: CASSFGPGREQFF.

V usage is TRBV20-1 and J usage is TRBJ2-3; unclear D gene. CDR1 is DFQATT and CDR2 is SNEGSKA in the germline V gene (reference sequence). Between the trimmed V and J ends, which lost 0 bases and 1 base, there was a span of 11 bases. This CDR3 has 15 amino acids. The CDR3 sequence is CSARDHIWGTDTQYF. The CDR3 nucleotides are TGCAGTGCTAGAGACCACATTTGGGGCACAGATACGCAGTATTTT.

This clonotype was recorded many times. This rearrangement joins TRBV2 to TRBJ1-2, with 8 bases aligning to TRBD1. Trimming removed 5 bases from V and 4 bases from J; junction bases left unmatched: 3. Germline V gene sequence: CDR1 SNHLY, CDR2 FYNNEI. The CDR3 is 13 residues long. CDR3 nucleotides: TGTGCCAGCAGTCGACAGGGGACCTATGGCTACACCTTC. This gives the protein CASSRQGTYGYTF.

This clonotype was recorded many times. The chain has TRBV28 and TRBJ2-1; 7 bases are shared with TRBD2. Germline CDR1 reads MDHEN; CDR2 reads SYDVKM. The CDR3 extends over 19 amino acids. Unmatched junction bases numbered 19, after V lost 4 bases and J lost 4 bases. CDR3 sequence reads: CASSYPEGRAGVLYNEQFF. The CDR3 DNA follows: TGTGCCAGCAGTTATCCGGAAGGGAGGGCGGGAGTGTTGTACAATGAGCAGTTCTTC.

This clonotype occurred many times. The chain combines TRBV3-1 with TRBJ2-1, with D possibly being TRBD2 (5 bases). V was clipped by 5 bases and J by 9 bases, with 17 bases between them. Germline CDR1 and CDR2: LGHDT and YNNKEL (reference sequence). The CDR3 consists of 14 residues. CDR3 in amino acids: CASSDRTVTGEQFF. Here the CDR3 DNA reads TGTGCCAGCAGCGACCGGACTGTTACGGGTGAGCAGTTCTTC.